These T cell receptor beta chains were read from a single sample in a study of T cell repertoires in cytomegalovirus infection. Their cognate antigens are unknown. TCRdb re-called the reads with MiXCR, one entry per CDR3 protein. The data contain roughly 350,000 distinct CDR3 sequences, roughly 34% of them singletons. Sample: cultured PBMCs, taken from culture after CMV antigen stimulation. Source of these receptors: a human donor in good health (CMV status not recorded). Some clones in this sample may be carry-over from other donors' samples. The conserved cysteine and the conserved F or W are not part of the CDR3 here. A D gene is named only where the DNA matches it firmly.

V | D | CDR3
TRBV28 | . | ASNQGPYNEQF
TRBV24-1 | . | ATSLGWNYGYT
TRBV6-2/TRBV6-3 | . | ASSGRSRETQY
TRBV15 | . | ATSRDLEGRGEQF
TRBV7-8 | TRBD2 | ASSLRGETAYNEQF
TRBV2 | . | ASSEAGRPTNEKLF
TRBV27 | . | ASRAPGEAYGYT
TRBV11-2 | . | ASSPGTVKNTEAF
TRBV19 | . | ASSRRGGTYEQY
TRBV7-6 | . | ASSLSPGSGNTDTQY
TRBV11-2 | TRBD2 | ASSLIGLAYETQY
TRBV19 | . | ASSSLTNQPQH
TRBV20-1 | TRBD1 | SAPPTGRYEQY
TRBV20-1 | TRBD1 | SASSGHGTGSYEQY
TRBV28 | . | ASITPGEHLNSPLH
TRBV7-9 | TRBD1 | ASSLGQGIQPQH
TRBV4-2 | . | ASSQAFRAGGNQPQH
TRBV29-1 | . | SVETGLVSYNEQF
TRBV20-1 | . | SAREFYRDNNSPLH
TRBV4-3 | TRBD1 | ASSHGDRGRYEQY
TRBV5-4 | . | ASSLFSRGNTEAF
TRBV28 | TRBD2 | ASSVTLAGGYNEQF
TRBV29-1 | TRBD2 | SLSGTYNEQF
TRBV11-2 | TRBD1 | ASSRDRHYGYT
TRBV27 | . | ASSQSGEQY
TRBV7-2 | . | ASSLGDQPQH
TRBV6-6 | TRBD2 | ASSSRVAGLQSTDTQY
TRBV27 | TRBD2 | ASSLVWGLAGEETQY
TRBV7-2 | . | ASSKTRTHTDTQY
TRBV19 | . | ASTHEDTSYGYT
TRBV7-2 | . | ASSLPPLDTQY
TRBV6-2/TRBV6-3 | . | ASSYEWGSAEAF
TRBV7-6 | . | ASSLERGRTEAF
TRBV4-1 | TRBD1 | ASSQPGTGGLETQY
TRBV9 | TRBD1 | ASSVSDRGLGELF
TRBV5-1 | . | ASSLGPTVVMDTQY
TRBV18 | TRBD2 | ASSPVGGTSVTYNEQF
TRBV7-6 | . | ASSLRTDTQY
TRBV19 | TRBD1 | ASSIGQGSLGKNIQY
TRBV7-2 | . | ASRSDRSSGNTIY
TRBV20-1 | . | SARDGTENQPQH
TRBV11-2 | TRBD1 | ASSAQGTGGHEQF
TRBV5-3 | TRBD1 | ASSYEGAGSPLH
TRBV5-4 | . | ASSLGETESIQETQY
TRBV6-5 | TRBD1 | ASSYRTGTGNSPLH
TRBV15 | . | ATSSQGRGNYGYT
TRBV7-2 | TRBD1 | ASSAPGQQNTEAF
TRBV7-4 | . | ASSFDGPSYEQY
TRBV7-6 | . | ASSNRVLGTEAF
TRBV7-9 | . | ASSLASGVPPTYEQY
TRBV7-2 | . | ASSFGRRGDTEAF
TRBV12-3/TRBV12-4 | . | ASSLGGSITDTQY
TRBV2 | TRBD2 | ASGGTSGNTGELF
TRBV6-2/TRBV6-3 | TRBD2 | ASSTPSGRGWVNEQF
TRBV7-8 | . | ASTLWPGSHEQY
TRBV28 | . | ASSLFGGSYEQY
TRBV6-2/TRBV6-3 | . | ASSLGYGNEQF
TRBV6-5 | TRBD2 | ASSYTSGSLNEQF
TRBV7-2 | TRBD2 | ASSLGLAGITDTQY